The 26 T cell receptor beta chains presented below share a single source sample, sequenced in a study of control samples from healthy donors and cancer patients. Profiling relied on immunoSEQ multiplex PCR, and the TCRdb table lists in-frame clones only, not all of them. This table holds roughly 180,000 clones, approximately 91% found once. The specimen was blood. The receptors originated from a woman aged 40 to 50 in good health.

The chain carries TRBV6-4 and TRBJ1-5, with TRBD1 matching 9 bases. Germline lookup yields CDR1 MRHNA and CDR2 SNTAGT. The trim removed 6 bases at V and 1 base at J, leaving 16 bases unmatched. This CDR3 contains 19 residues. The CDR3 protein is CASRPGGTGTLMSNQPQHF. The CDR3, as DNA: TGTGCCAGCAGACCCGGGGGGACAGGGACCCTAATGAGCAATCAGCCCCAGCATTTT.

V and J are TRBV5-1 and TRBJ1-1; the match to TRBD1 covers 8 bases. This CDR3 is 14 amino acids long. With 4 bases clipped from V and 3 bases from J, the junction kept 5 bases outside the gene matches. Germline V gives CDR1 SGHRS, CDR2 YFSETQ. CDR3 DNA: TGCGCCAGCAGCCGCGTGGGACAGGACACTGAAGCTTTCTTT. Translation: CASSRVGQDTEAFF.

The chain carries TRBV5-5 and TRBJ2-6; D ambiguous. The CDR3 covers 19 residues. The germline V gene encodes CDR1 SGHKS and CDR2 YYEKEE (reference sequence). V dropped 4 bases and J dropped 0 bases, with 20 bases sitting between them. The CDR3 reads CASSLRFQGDLSGANVLTF. The CDR3 region has the DNA TGTGCCAGCAGCCTTAGATTTCAAGGTGACCTCTCTGGGGCCAACGTCCTGACTTTC. The variable domain in full, with the rest retrieved from reference TRBV5-5 and TRBJ2-6, is DAGVTQSPTHLIKTRGQQVTLRCSPISGHKSVSWYQQVLGQGPQFIFQYYEKEERGRGNFPDRFSARQFPNYSSELNVNALLLGDSALYLCASSLRFQGDLSGANVLTFGAGSRLTVL.

The chain employs TRBV21-1 and TRBJ2-1; the table's D call, TRBD1, was not checked against the DNA. TRBV21-1 is reported as a pseudogene. This CDR3 contains 14 residues. The CDR3 region has the DNA TGTGCCAGCACCGGGACAGGGGAGGTCAATGAGCAGTTCTTC. This translates into CASTGTGEVNEQFF.

This rearrangement joins TRBV18 to TRBJ1-2; TRBD1 might be the D (5 bases). The V end was cut by 6 bases, the J end by 5 bases, with 13 bases between. CDR1 and CDR2 from the germline V gene are KGHSH and LQKENI. This CDR3 has 13 residues. Here the CDR3 reads CASSPDTQYGYTF. CDR3 coding DNA: TGTGCCAGCTCCCCGGACACCCAGTATGGCTACACCTTC.

The rearrangement links TRBV9 to TRBJ1-1; tentatively, D is TRBD1 (5 bases). Germline CDR1 and CDR2: SGDLS and YYNGEE. The CDR3 loop spans 15 amino acids. V was trimmed by 3 bases and J by 0 bases, leaving 12 bases between them. The DNA for the CDR3 is TGTGCCAGCAGCGAGGCCGGGACGGTGAACACTGAAGCTTTCTTT. This gives the protein CASSEAGTVNTEAFF.

DNA of the CDR3: TGTGCCAGCAGCCAATCCAGTAGGGACTATGGCTACACCTTC. This gives the protein CASSQSSRDYGYTF. The rearrangement links TRBV16 to TRBJ1-2; no reliable D call. Germline CDR1 reads KGHSY; CDR2 reads FQNENV. The V and J ends lost 0 bases and 3 bases respectively, with 8 bases between them. The CDR3 length is 14 residues.

In its sample, this clone was seen a few times. The V gene is TRBV27, the J gene TRBJ2-7; 8 positions match TRBD1. Germline V CDR1 and CDR2: MNHEY, SMNVEV (reference sequence). With V trimmed by 0 bases and J by 5 bases, 6 bases remained unmatched. There are 15 residues in the CDR3. This CDR3 is CASSLSYRGSDEQYF. The DNA of the CDR3 is TGTGCCAGCAGTTTATCGTACAGGGGGTCGGACGAGCAGTACTTC.

The chain joins TRBV5-1 to TRBJ2-3; D uncertain. Trimming cost V 1 base and J 5 bases, with 5 bases left between them. CDR1 SGHRS and CDR2 YFSETQ come from the germline V gene. The CDR3 runs 12 residues. CDR3 protein: CASSLLIDTQYF. The CDR3 DNA follows: TGCGCCAGCAGCTTGCTTATAGATACGCAGTATTTT.

This sequence joins TRBV5-1 and TRBJ2-2; a weak D match, TRBD1 (6 bases). Between the trimmed V and J ends, which lost 3 bases and 4 bases, there was a span of 10 bases. Germline lookup yields CDR1 SGHRS and CDR2 YFSETQ. The CDR3 totals 14 residues. CDR3 loop: CASSSRQATGELFF. In DNA form, the CDR3 reads TGCGCCAGCAGCTCCCGACAGGCCACCGGGGAGCTGTTTTTT.

This clone appeared a single time. The rearrangement links TRBV5-1 to TRBJ2-1; the D is unclear. V lost 5 bases and J 0 bases, leaving 9 bases between the germline ends. Per the germline V gene, CDR1 is SGHRS and CDR2 is YFSETQ. This CDR3 has 14 amino acids. The CDR3 loop is CASSLESSYNEQFF. The CDR3 DNA reads as TGCGCCAGCAGTCTGGAAAGCTCCTACAATGAGCAGTTCTTC.

About this clone: This may arise from a read error, as a much more abundant clone is one base away. Other nucleotide sequences in the sample specify the same CDR3. The V and J genes are TRBV28 and TRBJ1-2; 9 positions agree with TRBD1. J gave up 6 bases and V 3 bases, and 2 bases lay outside the gene matches. From germline, CDR1 is MDHEN and CDR2 SYDVKM. CDR3 size: 13 residues. The CDR3 sequence: CASSLGTGNGYTF. CDR3 DNA: TGTGCCAGCAGTTTGGGGACAGGGAATGGCTACACCTTC.

V is TRBV27 and J is TRBJ2-7; a possible D gene is TRBD1 (5 bases). The CDR3 is 13 residues long. Germline V gene data show CDR1 as MNHEY and CDR2 as SMNVEV (reference sequence). V was trimmed by 5 bases and J by 2 bases, leaving 10 bases between them. CDR3 in DNA: TGTGCCAGCAGTCCTACAGGAGCCTACGAGCAGTACTTC. Amino acids: CASSPTGAYEQYF.

The chain is built from TRBV5-6 and TRBJ2-7, with D possibly TRBD2 on 7 matching bases. Germline-derived CDR1 and CDR2 are SGHDT and YYEEEE. The CDR3 spans 14 residues. V shed 3 bases and J shed 2 bases, with 12 bases lying between them. The CDR3 loop reads CASSSRGGAYEQYF. The CDR3 bases are TGTGCCAGCAGCTCGAGGGGGGGAGCCTACGAGCAGTACTTC.

J is TRBJ1-6 and V is TRBV6-5; no definite D call. CDR1 and CDR2 from the germline V gene are MNHEY and SVGAGI. The CDR3 is made up of 16 amino acids. Trimming shortened V by 0 bases and J by 7 bases, and 13 bases separated the two germline ends. CDR3 loop: CASSYSGMRRNSPLHF. In DNA, the CDR3 is TGTGCCAGCAGTTACTCAGGGATGCGGAGAAATTCACCCCTCCACTTT.

This chain connects TRBV6-5 to TRBJ2-1; TRBD2 agrees at 10 bases. V gave up 6 bases and J gave up 2 bases; unmatched junction bases: 4. Looked up from germline, CDR1 is MNHEY and CDR2 is SVGAGI. This CDR3 is 15 amino acids long. The CDR3 sequence is CASSATSGAYNEQFF. The CDR3, as DNA: TGTGCCAGCAGCGCCACTAGCGGGGCCTACAATGAGCAGTTCTTC.

The rearrangement uses TRBV18 and TRBJ1-2; D remains ambiguous. Germline V CDR1 and CDR2: KGHSH, LQKENI. V was pared by 0 bases and J by 4 bases, with 9 bases between. CDR3 length: 14 residues. In DNA form, the CDR3 reads TGTGCCAGCTCACCACCGGAGGGAACCTATGGCTACACCTTC. Translated, it gives CASSPPEGTYGYTF.

For the CDR3, the DNA is TGTGCCAGCAGTTTATTGAGGGGACAGGGAATTCTCGAGCAGTACTTC. Translating it yields CASSLLRGQGILEQYF. This chain joins TRBV27 and TRBJ2-7; 9 bases fit TRBD1. V shed 1 base and J 6 bases; nucleotides not matched to a gene: 10. CDR1 MNHEY and CDR2 SMNVEV come from the germline V gene (reference sequence). This CDR3 contains 16 residues.

The V gene is TRBV5-1, the J gene TRBJ2-2; 10 bases align to TRBD2. CDR1 SGHRS and CDR2 YFSETQ come from the germline V gene. The CDR3 contains 16 residues. V trimming: 7 bases; J trimming: 0 bases; junction bases outside the gene matches: 6. The CDR3, as DNA: TGCGCCAGCGAGGCTAGCGGGGGAACGAACACCGGGGAGCTGTTTTTT. This gives the protein CASEASGGTNTGELFF. Based on the CDR3 plus reference TRBV5-1 and TRBJ2-2, the full variable domain is KAGVTQTPRYLIKTRGQQVTLSCSPISGHRSVSWYQQTPGQGLQFLFEYFSETQRNKGNFPGRFSGRQFSNSRSEMNVSTLELGDSALYLCASEASGGTNTGELFFGEGSRLTVL.

The chain couples TRBV14 to TRBJ2-5, with TRBD1 as a possible D gene (6 bases). Trimming left V 8 bases short and J 5 bases short, with 12 bases between. The CDR3 length is 12 residues. Germline values: CDR1 SGHDN, CDR2 FVKESK. As DNA, the CDR3 is TGTGCCAGCGGTACAGGGTGGGAGACCCAGTACTTC. Residues: CASGTGWETQYF. Variable domain in full (rest from reference TRBV14 and TRBJ2-5): EAGVTQFPSHSVIEKGQTVTLRCDPISGHDNLYWYRRVMGKEIKFLLHFVKESKQDESGMPNNRFLAERTGGTYSTLKVQPAELEDSGVYFCASGTGWETQYFGPGTRLLVL.

The V call is TRBV6-5, the J call TRBJ1-3; TRBD1 is a possible D gene (5 bases). Trimming stripped 5 bases from V and 1 base from J, with 9 bases between. CDR3 length: 14 residues. Germline V gene lookup returns CDR1 MNHEY and CDR2 SVGAGI. The CDR3 protein is CASSQGSSGNTIYF. For the CDR3, the DNA is TGTGCCAGCAGTCAGGGTTCTTCTGGAAACACCATATATTTT.

J is TRBJ1-4 and V is TRBV13; 9 nucleotides line up with TRBD1. The J segment lost 8 bases and the V segment lost 5 bases, leaving 6 bases of the junction unmatched. Germline CDR1 reads PRHDT; CDR2 reads FYEKMQ (reference sequence). This CDR3 is 14 amino acids long. Here the CDR3 DNA reads TGTGCCAGCAGCGAAGGACAGGGGCGAGAAAAACTGTTTTTT. It is translated as CASSEGQGREKLFF.

This clone appeared a single time. The chain employs TRBV6-1 and TRBJ2-3, with D uncertain. CDR3 length: 12 amino acids. In germline, CDR1 is MNHNS, CDR2 SASEGT. V lost 2 bases, J lost 6 bases, and 6 bases lay in between. The DNA of the CDR3 is TGTGCCAGCAGTGAACTCGCCGATACGCAGTATTTT. Translating it yields CASSELADTQYF.

The chain employs TRBV10-2 and TRBJ2-2, with D hard to call. CDR3 length: 13 residues. Germline V gene data show CDR1 as WSHSY and CDR2 as SAAADI. Deletions cut 3 bases from V and 7 bases from J, with 9 bases between. CDR3 loop: CASSDRRGGELFF. Here the CDR3 DNA reads TGCGCCAGCAGTGACCGAAGAGGCGGGGAGCTGTTTTTT.

This chain joins TRBV11-2 and TRBJ1-1; D is ambiguous. Looked up from germline, CDR1 is SGHAT and CDR2 is FQNNGV. This CDR3 is 17 amino acids long. Trimming shortened V by 5 bases and J by 2 bases, and 21 bases separated the two germline ends. The CDR3 reads CASSDLVWQNTNTEAFF. The CDR3 nucleotides read TGTGCCAGCAGCGATCTCGTGTGGCAGAATACAAACACTGAAGCTTTCTTT.

The J gene is TRBJ2-1, the V gene TRBV9, with TRBD1 matching 8 bases. The junction had 7 bases not matched to a gene; V was cut back by 3 bases and J by 5 bases. Germline CDR1 reads SGDLS; CDR2 reads YYNGEE. This CDR3 region has 15 residues. The DNA for the CDR3 is TGTGCCAGCAGCGAGGGGCAGGGGGCCCACAATGAGCAGTTCTTC. Translated, it gives CASSEGQGAHNEQFF.